The 8 T cell receptor beta chains below were found in one sample sequenced in a study of cytomegalovirus exposure and HLA in healthy donors (dated by TCRdb to 2015 to 2018). The method was the immunoSEQ multiplex PCR assay. The multiplex PCR relied on a mix of 60 forward primers for TCR Vbeta segments and 13 reverse primers for TCR Jbeta segments. This is the immuneACCESS table as TCRdb keeps it, with only in-frame sequences that have V and J called. A part of the clones is gone; compared with another copy, unresolved V genes explain less than half, and the rest is unexplained. This sample's records show more than 110,000 clones. Clones ranked in the top ten supply less than 3.5% of the sample. The sequenced sample consisted of PBMCs. Receptors originate from a man aged 40-50 years in good health and CMV-seronegative.

This chain uses TRBV6-5 with TRBJ2-7; 8 bases map to TRBD1. Germline CDR1 reads MNHEY; CDR2 reads SVGAGI. The CDR3 is 14 residues long. Unmatched junction bases numbered 10, after V lost 6 bases and J lost 6 bases. CDR3 in amino acids: CASRRGQGAGEQYF. CDR3 nucleotides: TGTGCCAGCAGACGAGGGCAGGGGGCAGGCGAGCAGTACTTC.

The rearrangement uses TRBV5-1 and TRBJ2-2, with 8 positions matching TRBD2. The J segment lost 6 bases and the V segment lost 2 bases, leaving 9 bases of the junction unmatched. This CDR3 contains 16 residues. Germline CDR1 reads SGHRS; CDR2 reads YFSETQ. As DNA, the CDR3 is TGCGCCAGCAGCTTCTCCCTAGCGGGTCGTCCCGGGGAGCTGTTTTTT. Protein: CASSFSLAGRPGELFF.

The chain employs TRBV5-5 and TRBJ2-1; D not resolved. V was shortened by 0 bases and J by 8 bases, with 12 bases between the two germline ends. The germline V gene has CDR1 SGHKS and CDR2 YYEKEE (reference sequence). The CDR3 sequence is 14 residues long. The CDR3 region is CASSLGHKIDEQFF. The CDR3 region has the DNA TGTGCCAGCAGCTTGGGACACAAGATCGATGAGCAGTTCTTC.

The rearrangement uses TRBV11-2 and TRBJ1-1; D gene uncertain. Germline V gene data show CDR1 as SGHAT and CDR2 as FQNNGV. With 4 bases removed from V and 4 bases from J, the gap between germline ends came to 13 bases. This CDR3 contains 14 residues. CDR3 DNA: TGTGCCAGCAGCTCCCAGTCTGGGAGCACTGAAGCTTTCTTT. Its protein product is CASSSQSGSTEAFF.

The genes are TRBV6-1 and TRBJ2-7; TRBD1 matches 10 bases. The germline gives CDR1 MNHNS, CDR2 SASEGT. CDR3 size: 15 residues. V lost 5 bases to trimming and J lost 4 bases; unmatched junction nucleotides: 8. The CDR3 here is CASSHQGTGVYEQYF. The CDR3 DNA reads TGTGCCAGCAGTCACCAAGGGACAGGGGTGTACGAGCAGTACTTC.

This chain links TRBV29-1 with TRBJ2-7, with TRBD1 identical over 10 bases. Germline CDR1 reads SQVTM; CDR2 reads ANQGSEA. V was clipped by 4 bases and J by 5 bases; unmatched bases: 8. CDR3 length: 14 amino acids. CDR3 in amino acids: CSVAWTGGGDEQYF. As DNA, the CDR3 is TGCAGCGTTGCGTGGACAGGGGGAGGAGACGAGCAGTACTTC.

The chain uses TRBV10-3 and TRBJ1-2; D gene unclear. Germline CDR1 reads ENHRY; CDR2 reads SYGVKD. The CDR3 spans 13 residues. V was pared by 7 bases and J by 3 bases, with 12 bases between. The CDR3 sequence is CAITEAGDYGYTF. DNA for the CDR3: TGTGCCATCACCGAAGCTGGTGACTATGGCTACACCTTC.

The chain uses TRBV18 and TRBJ2-2; D not certain. The CDR3 is 14 amino acids. CDR1 and CDR2 (germline): KGHSH, LQKENI. Trimming pared 1 base from V and 6 bases from J, leaving 9 bases between. As DNA, the CDR3 is TGTGCCAGCTCACCACTATCTGGGCCCGGGGAGCTGTTTTTT. It yields the protein CASSPLSGPGELFF.